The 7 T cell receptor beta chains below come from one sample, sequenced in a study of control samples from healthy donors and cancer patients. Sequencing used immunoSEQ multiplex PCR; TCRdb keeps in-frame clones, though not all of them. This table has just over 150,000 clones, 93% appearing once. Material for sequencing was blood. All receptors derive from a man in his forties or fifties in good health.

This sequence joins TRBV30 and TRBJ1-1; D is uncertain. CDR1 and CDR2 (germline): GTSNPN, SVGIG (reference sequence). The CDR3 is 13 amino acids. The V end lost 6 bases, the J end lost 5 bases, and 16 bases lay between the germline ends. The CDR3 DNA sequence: TGTGCCTGCCCCGATAGGAGAGGAACTGAAGCTTTCTTT. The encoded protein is CACPDRRGTEAFF.

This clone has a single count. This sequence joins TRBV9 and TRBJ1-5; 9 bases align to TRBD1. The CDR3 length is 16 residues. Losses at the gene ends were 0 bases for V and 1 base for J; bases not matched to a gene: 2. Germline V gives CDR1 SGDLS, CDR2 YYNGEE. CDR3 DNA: TGTGCCAGCAGCGTAGGGACAGGGGACAGCAATCAGCCCCAGCATTTT. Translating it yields CASSVGTGDSNQPQHF.

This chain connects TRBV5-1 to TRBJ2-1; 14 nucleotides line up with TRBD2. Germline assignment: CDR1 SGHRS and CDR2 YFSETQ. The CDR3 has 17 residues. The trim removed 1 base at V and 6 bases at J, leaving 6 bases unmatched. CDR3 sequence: CASSLRGTSGRGNEQFF. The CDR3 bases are TGCGCCAGCAGCTTGCGAGGGACTAGCGGGAGAGGCAATGAGCAGTTCTTC. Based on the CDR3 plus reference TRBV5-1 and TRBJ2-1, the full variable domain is KAGVTQTPRYLIKTRGQQVTLSCSPISGHRSVSWYQQTPGQGLQFLFEYFSETQRNKGNFPGRFSGRQFSNSRSEMNVSTLELGDSALYLCASSLRGTSGRGNEQFFGPGTRLTVL.

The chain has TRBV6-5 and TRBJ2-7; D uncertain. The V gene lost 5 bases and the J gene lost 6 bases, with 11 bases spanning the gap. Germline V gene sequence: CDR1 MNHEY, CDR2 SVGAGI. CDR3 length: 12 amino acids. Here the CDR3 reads CASSPHIGEQYF. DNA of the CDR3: TGTGCCAGCAGTCCCCACATCGGCGAGCAGTACTTC.

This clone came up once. CDR3 sequence reads: CASSPHSREQYF. DNA of the CDR3: TGTGCCAGCAGTCCCCACTCCCGCGAGCAGTACTTC. V is TRBV3-1 (or the pseudogene TRBV3-2) and J is TRBJ2-7, with D uncertain. This CDR3 region has 12 residues. CDR1 and CDR2 from the germline V gene are LGHDT and YNNKEL (reference sequence). With 6 bases removed from V and 6 bases from J, the gap between germline ends came to 12 bases.

In DNA, the CDR3 is TGTGCCAGCAGCCCCATCCGGGGGTTGGGGGAGCAGTACTTC. Protein product: CASSPIRGLGEQYF. The chain uses TRBV11-2 and TRBJ2-7, with D tentatively TRBD2 (6 bases). Trimming stripped 5 bases from V and 7 bases from J, with 18 bases between. The CDR3 is 14 amino acids. Germline CDR1 and CDR2: SGHAT and FQNNGV.

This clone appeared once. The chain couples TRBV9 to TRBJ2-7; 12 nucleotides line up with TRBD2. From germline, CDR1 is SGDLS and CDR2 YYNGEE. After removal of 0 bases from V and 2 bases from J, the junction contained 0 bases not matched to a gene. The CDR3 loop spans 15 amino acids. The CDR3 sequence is CASSVGLAGAYEQYF. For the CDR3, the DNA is TGTGCCAGCAGCGTAGGACTAGCGGGGGCCTACGAGCAGTACTTC.